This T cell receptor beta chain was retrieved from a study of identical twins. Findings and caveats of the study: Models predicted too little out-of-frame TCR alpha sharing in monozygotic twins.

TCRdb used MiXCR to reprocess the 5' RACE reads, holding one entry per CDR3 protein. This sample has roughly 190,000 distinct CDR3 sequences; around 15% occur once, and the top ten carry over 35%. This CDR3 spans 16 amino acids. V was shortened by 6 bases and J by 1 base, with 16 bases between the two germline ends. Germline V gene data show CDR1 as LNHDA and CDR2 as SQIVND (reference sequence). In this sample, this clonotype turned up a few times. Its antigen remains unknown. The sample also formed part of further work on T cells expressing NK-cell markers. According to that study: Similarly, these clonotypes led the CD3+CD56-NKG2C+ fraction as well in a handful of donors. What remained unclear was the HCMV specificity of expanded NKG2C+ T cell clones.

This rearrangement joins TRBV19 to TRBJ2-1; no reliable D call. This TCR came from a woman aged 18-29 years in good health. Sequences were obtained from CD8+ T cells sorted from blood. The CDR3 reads CASSTDPVPSYNEQFF. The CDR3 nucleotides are TGTGCCAGTAGCACCGACCCGGTCCCTTCCTACAATGAGCAGTTCTTC.